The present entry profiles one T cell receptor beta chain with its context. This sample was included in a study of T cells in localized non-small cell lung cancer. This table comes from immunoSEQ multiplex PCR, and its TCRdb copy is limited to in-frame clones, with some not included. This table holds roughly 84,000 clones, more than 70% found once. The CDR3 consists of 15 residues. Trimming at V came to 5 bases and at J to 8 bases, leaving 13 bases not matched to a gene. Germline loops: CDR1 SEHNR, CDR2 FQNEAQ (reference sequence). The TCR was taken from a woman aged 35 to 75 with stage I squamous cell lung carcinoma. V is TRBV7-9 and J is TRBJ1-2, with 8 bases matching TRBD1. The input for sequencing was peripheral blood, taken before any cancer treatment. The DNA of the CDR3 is TGTGCCAGCAGCGTAGACAGGACAGGGATCGGGGGCTACACCTTC. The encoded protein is CASSVDRTGIGGYTF. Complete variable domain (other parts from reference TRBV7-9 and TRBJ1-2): DTGVSQNPRHKITKRGQNVTFRCDPISEHNRLYWYRQTLGQGPEFLTYFQNEAQLEKSRLLSDRFSAERPKGSFSTLEIQRTEQGDSAMYLCASSVDRTGIGGYTFGSGTRLTVV.